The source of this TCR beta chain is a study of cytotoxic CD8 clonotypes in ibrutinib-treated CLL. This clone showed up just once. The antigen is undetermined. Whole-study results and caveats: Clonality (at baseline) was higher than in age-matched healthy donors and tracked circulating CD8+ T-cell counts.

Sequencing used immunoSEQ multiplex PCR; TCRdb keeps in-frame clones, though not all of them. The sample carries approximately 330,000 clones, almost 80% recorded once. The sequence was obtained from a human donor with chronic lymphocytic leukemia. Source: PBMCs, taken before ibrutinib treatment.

CDR3 loop: CASSSLLGSGTEAFF. CDR3 DNA sequence: TGTGCCAGCAGCTCCCTCCTAGGGTCGGGCACTGAAGCTTTCTTT. V usage is TRBV14 and J usage is TRBJ1-1; D unclear. In germline, CDR1 is SGHDN, CDR2 FVKESK. CDR3 length: 15 amino acids. The V and J ends lost 5 bases and 4 bases respectively, with 17 bases between them.